One and the same sample provided the 16 T cell receptor beta chains below, sequenced in a study of low-dose radiotherapy and immunotherapy resistance in tumors. Time point of the sample: before trial treatment. First-strand cDNA relied on TRAV- and TRBV-specific primers spanning alpha and beta chains. An approximately 19-cycle PCR with a constant-region primer and V-primer adapter amplified TCRs. One entry per CDR3 protein, called by TCRdb with MiXCR from the reads. In the table there are roughly 54,000 distinct CDR3 sequences, approximately 25% of which are singletons. The sequenced sample was PBMCs, obtained before treatment. All receptors come from a male donor with prostate cancer.

This clonotype has at least ten counts. J is TRBJ2-1 and V is TRBV11-2; D unresolved. V was pared by 5 bases and J by 7 bases, with 12 bases between. The CDR3 contains 13 residues. Germline CDR1 SGHAT, CDR2 FQNNGV. This CDR3 is CASSQDLANEQFF. The DNA of the CDR3 is TGTGCCAGCAGCCAAGACCTGGCGAATGAGCAGTTCTTC.

This clonotype was observed many times. The V and J genes are TRBV20-1 and TRBJ2-6; no definite D call. Germline lookup yields CDR1 DFQATT and CDR2 SNEGSKA (reference sequence). The CDR3 contains 14 residues. V gave up 3 bases and J gave up 2 bases, with 8 bases separating them. The CDR3 region has the DNA TGCAGTGCTAGGCTGGGTACTGGGGCCAACGTCCTGACTTTC. Its translation is CSARLGTGANVLTF.

About this clonotype: Possible read error: a much larger clone is one base away. The gene calls are TRBV20-1 and TRBJ2-7, with D perhaps TRBD1 (6 bases). V was trimmed by 2 bases and J by 8 bases, leaving 16 bases between them. Looked up from germline, CDR1 is DFQATT and CDR2 is SNEGSKA (reference sequence). This CDR3 is built from 13 residues. CDR3 DNA: TGCAGTGCTAGATACAGGGCGCCCAACAAGCAGTACTTC. Its translation is CSARYRAPNKQYF.

The table lists this clonotype with many counts. The chain has TRBV20-1 and TRBJ2-3; perhaps D is TRBD1 or TRBD2 (5 bases each). Germline CDR1 and CDR2: DFQATT and SNEGSKA (reference sequence). V dropped 5 bases and J dropped 4 bases, with 16 bases sitting between them. The CDR3 is 14 residues long. The CDR3 region has the DNA TGCAGTGCTGGGGGTCTCGTTCTGGCAGATACGCAGTATTTT. The encoded protein is CSAGGLVLADTQYF.

The genes are TRBV3-1 and TRBJ2-2; TRBD2 matches at 8 bases. The CDR3 covers 15 residues. The V gene end was trimmed by 6 bases and the J gene end by 0 bases; junction bases not matched to a gene: 3. Per germline, CDR1 LGHDT and CDR2 YNNKEL (reference sequence). The CDR3 protein is CASRRRGANTGELFF. CDR3 sequence (DNA): TGTGCCAGCAGAAGGCGGGGGGCGAACACCGGGGAGCTGTTTTTT. Full variable domain (missing parts from reference TRBV3-1 and TRBJ2-2): DTAVSQTPKYLVTQMGNDKSIKCEQNLGHDTMYWYKQDSKKFLKIMFSYNNKELIINETVPNRFSPKSPDKAHLNLHINSLELGDSAVYFCASRRRGANTGELFFGEGSRLTVL.

This clonotype was seen many times. The chain has TRBV3-1 and TRBJ1-1, with 7 bases that match TRBD1. V was clipped by 1 base and J by 4 bases; unmatched bases: 9. The germline CDR1 and CDR2 sequences are LGHDT and YNNKEL (reference sequence). There are 16 residues in the CDR3. DNA of the CDR3: TGTGCCAGCAGCCAAGCCCTCGACAGGGTGGCCACTGAAGCTTTCTTT. Residues: CASSQALDRVATEAFF.

This clonotype was found many times. The chain recombines TRBV19 with TRBJ1-5, with D tentatively TRBD1 (6 bases). Trimming took 5 bases from V and 4 from J, leaving 15 bases between them. CDR1 is LNHDA and CDR2 is SQIVND in the germline V gene (reference sequence). This CDR3 spans 15 amino acids. The CDR3 nucleotides read TGTGCCAGTAGTGCCCGGGACATTTTTAATCAGCCCCAGCATTTT. It codes for CASSARDIFNQPQHF.

This clonotype appeared many times. The chain is built from TRBV5-1 and TRBJ2-7; TRBD1 might be the D (7 bases). Between the trimmed V and J ends, which lost 3 bases and 0 bases, there was a span of 16 bases. This CDR3 contains 16 residues. Germline values: CDR1 SGHRS, CDR2 YFSETQ. CDR3 sequence reads: CASSWRDRVSSYEQYF. CDR3 DNA sequence: TGCGCCAGCAGCTGGAGGGACAGAGTAAGCTCCTACGAGCAGTACTTC.

In its sample, this clonotype was seen many times. V gene TRBV2 combines with J gene TRBJ2-7; TRBD2 matches at 10 bases. The CDR3 has 15 residues. CDR1 is SNHLY, CDR2 FYNNEI, per germline. The V gene end was trimmed by 0 bases and the J gene end by 1 base; junction bases not matched to a gene: 0. The CDR3 bases are TGTGCCAGCAGTGAAGCGGGACTAGCGTCCTACGAGCAGTACTTC. Its translation: CASSEAGLASYEQYF.

This clonotype has at least ten counts. This rearrangement joins TRBV5-1 to TRBJ1-1, with a possible D match to TRBD1 (5 bases). CDR1 and CDR2 from the germline V gene are SGHRS and YFSETQ. V lost 4 bases and J 2 bases, leaving 12 bases between the germline ends. The CDR3 has 14 residues. The CDR3 spells CASSESGGNTEAFF. The CDR3 coding sequence is TGCGCCAGCAGCGAGTCCGGGGGAAACACTGAAGCTTTCTTT.

This clonotype appeared many times. The chain uses TRBV2 and TRBJ1-1, with TRBD1 as a possible D gene (5 bases). CDR1 and CDR2 from the germline V gene are SNHLY and FYNNEI. The CDR3 totals 17 residues. Trimming cost V 7 bases and J 4 bases, with 25 bases left between them. The CDR3: CASTDGRGYALSTEAFF. For the CDR3, the DNA is TGTGCCAGCACCGATGGGAGGGGTTACGCCTTGAGCACTGAAGCTTTCTTT.

This clonotype was detected ten times or more. The V gene is TRBV13, the J gene TRBJ2-2, with D unclear. Germline V gives CDR1 PRHDT, CDR2 FYEKMQ (reference sequence). V lost 1 base, J lost 1 base, and 7 bases lay in between. The CDR3 sequence is 15 residues long. The CDR3 region is CASSLEGENTGELFF. The CDR3 DNA follows: TGTGCCAGCAGCTTAGAAGGCGAGAACACCGGGGAGCTGTTTTTT. The entire variable domain, with the rest obtained from reference TRBV13 and TRBJ2-2, is as follows: AAGVIQSPRHLIKEKRETATLKCYPIPRHDTVYWYQQGPGQDPQFLISFYEKMQSDKGSIPDRFSAQQFSDYHSELNMSSLELGDSALYFCASSLEGENTGELFFGEGSRLTVL.

This clonotype has ten or more counts. V is TRBV19 and J is TRBJ1-2, with D tentatively TRBD1 (5 bases). V was cut by 0 bases and J by 1 base, with 21 bases left in between. This CDR3 is 19 amino acids long. The germline V gene has CDR1 LNHDA and CDR2 SQIVND (reference sequence). In DNA, the CDR3 is TGTGCCAGTAGTATAGAAGTTGCTGCTGGGGGGAGGAATAACTATGGCTACACCTTC. Translating it yields CASSIEVAAGGRNNYGYTF.

With regard to this clonotype: A much larger clone lies one base from this, so it may be a read error. This sequence joins TRBV27 and TRBJ2-5, with D possibly being TRBD1 or TRBD2 (6 bases each). This CDR3 spans 16 amino acids. Between the trimmed V and J ends, which lost 6 bases and 5 bases, there was a span of 22 bases. Per the germline V gene, CDR1 is MNHEY and CDR2 is SMNVEV (reference sequence). The CDR3 DNA sequence: TGTGCCAGCAGCCCTGAGACTAGGGGGACGCGGGAGACCCAGTACTTC. This encodes CASSPETRGTRETQYF.

The V call is TRBV6-2 or TRBV6-3, the J call TRBJ2-1; no definite D call. Germline CDR1 reads MNHEY; CDR2 reads SVGEGT. The V and J ends lost 8 bases and 6 bases respectively, with 14 bases between them. This CDR3 spans 13 amino acids. The CDR3 region is CASCQGEPNEQFF. Here the CDR3 DNA reads TGTGCCAGCTGCCAAGGCGAGCCCAATGAGCAGTTCTTC.

The chain is built from TRBV28 and TRBJ2-7; D possibly uses TRBD1 or TRBD2 (5 bases each). Deletions cut 6 bases from V and 0 bases from J, with 15 bases between. The germline gives CDR1 MDHEN, CDR2 SYDVKM. CDR3 size: 15 residues. The CDR3 DNA sequence: TGTGCCAGCAGCCAGAGGGGAAGTGGCTCCTACGAGCAGTACTTC. Translating it yields CASSQRGSGSYEQYF.